What follows is one T cell receptor beta chain and its context. Its cognate antigen is unknown. CDR3 length equals 15 residues. Trimming removed 6 bases from V and 8 bases from J; junction bases left unmatched: 11. Germline lookup yields CDR1 MNHEY and CDR2 SVGEGT. From genomic DNA, two-round multiplex PCR was used to amplify TCR beta CDR3. First-round PCR used primers specific to each TRBV and TRBJ gene. TCRdb analysed the multiplex PCR reads with MiXCR anew, one entry per CDR3 protein. Of about 59,000 distinct CDR3 sequences listed, 26% are singletons. This sample was taken from a study of prognosis after radiotherapy for stage I lung cancer. Across the whole study: Metastases at distant sites emerged in a handful of patients after radiotherapy, at a median of 7 months, whereas about 14 showed no significant progression. Findings and limits, study-wide: In patients with versus without metastases, TRBV and TRBJ gene usage reportedly differed. The tumor specificity of expanded TCR clones remained undetermined.

Sequenced here: PBMCs, sampled before or after stereotactic body radiation therapy (not recorded which). This sequence was found in a donor older than 45 with non-small cell lung cancer. The chain has TRBV6-2 or TRBV6-3 and TRBJ1-5, with 9 bases fitting TRBD1. The CDR3 protein is CASRPGTGPGKPQHF. The CDR3 DNA sequence: TGTGCCAGCAGACCCGGGACAGGGCCAGGGAAGCCCCAGCATTTT.